Presented here are 10 T cell receptor beta chains from one specimen sequenced in a study of T cells after yellow fever vaccination. A single record per CDR3 protein comes from TCRdb applying MiXCR to the 5' RACE reads. The table includes around 500,000 distinct CDR3 sequences, 20% to 25% detected once. Sequencing was performed on PBMCs, taken 21 days after the first yellow fever vaccination. The origin of the receptors is a man between 18 and 35 years old who received the YFV17D yellow fever vaccine.

The table lists this clonotype with a few counts. The chain joins TRBV5-1 to TRBJ2-1; TRBD2 agrees at 11 bases. V lost 0 bases to trimming and J lost 7 bases; unmatched junction nucleotides: 6. The CDR3 has 16 residues. Germline loops: CDR1 SGHRS, CDR2 YFSETQ. CDR3 in amino acids: CASSLEGSGGANEQFF. The CDR3 coding sequence is TGCGCCAGCAGCTTGGAGGGTAGCGGGGGGGCGAATGAGCAGTTCTTC.

This chain links TRBV6-1 with TRBJ1-2, with D possibly TRBD1 on 5 matching bases. The CDR3 runs to 14 residues. The germline gives CDR1 MNHNS, CDR2 SASEGT. Trimming took off 5 bases at V and 4 bases at J, with 14 bases between the two ends. The CDR3 DNA reads TGTGCCAGCAGTAAACTGGGGGGTGCCTATGGCTACACCTTC. Amino acid sequence: CASSKLGGAYGYTF.

This clonotype occurred once. The CDR3 sequence is CASSKDLAGAYNEQFF. For the CDR3, the DNA is TGTGCCAGCAGCAAAGACTTAGCGGGGGCCTACAATGAGCAGTTCTTC. This chain uses TRBV9 with TRBJ2-1; 9 bases align to TRBD2. The CDR3 covers 16 residues. Germline V gene lookup returns CDR1 SGDLS and CDR2 YYNGEE. The junction had 7 bases not matched to a gene; V was cut back by 4 bases and J by 2 bases. The variable domain in full, completed from reference TRBV9 and TRBJ2-1, reads DSGVTQTPKHLITATGQRVTLRCSPRSGDLSVYWYQQSLDQGLQFLIQYYNGEERAKGNILERFSAQQFPDLHSELNLSSLELGDSALYFCASSKDLAGAYNEQFFGPGTRLTVL.

The genes are TRBV6-5 and TRBJ2-1; D perhaps matches TRBD1 (5 bases). CDR3 length equals 14 residues. Germline V CDR1 and CDR2: MNHEY, SVGAGI. Between the trimmed V and J ends, which lost 5 bases and 3 bases, there was a span of 11 bases. CDR3 amino acids: CASSHQGYYNEQFF. The CDR3 region has the DNA TGTGCCAGCAGTCACCAGGGATACTACAATGAGCAGTTCTTC.

This clonotype was found many times. The chain has TRBV20-1 and TRBJ2-3; TRBD2 matches 9 bases. With V trimmed by 6 bases and J by 3 bases, 7 bases remained unmatched. The CDR3 runs 14 residues. Germline CDR1 and CDR2: DFQATT and SNEGSKA (reference sequence). DNA of the CDR3: TGCAGTGCACCGCGGGAGGGGATAACAGATACGCAGTATTTT. It specifies CSAPREGITDTQYF.

The chain joins TRBV20-1 to TRBJ1-5, with 7 bases matching TRBD1. The CDR3 is 15 amino acids. The germline gives CDR1 DFQATT, CDR2 SNEGSKA (reference sequence). With V trimmed by 6 bases and J by 2 bases, 10 bases remained unmatched. In nucleotides, the CDR3 is TGCAGTGCCACCCCGGGGGACAGACGCAATCAGCCCCAGCATTTT. This translates into CSATPGDRRNQPQHF.

The V gene is TRBV10-3, the J gene TRBJ2-6; D not resolved. V was clipped by 8 bases and J by 7 bases, with 18 bases between them. Germline lookup yields CDR1 ENHRY and CDR2 SYGVKD. The CDR3 consists of 15 residues. The CDR3 loop is CAILSPGLGANVLTF. The CDR3 bases are TGTGCCATCCTAAGTCCCGGCCTTGGCGCCAACGTCCTGACTTTC.

The gene calls are TRBV6-2 or TRBV6-3 and TRBJ2-3, with D perhaps matching TRBD2 (6 bases). V was cut by 4 bases and J by 4 bases, with 15 bases left in between. CDR1 is MNHEY, CDR2 SVGEGT, per germline. The CDR3 is 15 amino acids. The CDR3 protein is CASSFDGGGSDTQYF. CDR3 bases: TGTGCCAGCAGTTTCGACGGGGGAGGTTCAGATACGCAGTATTTT.

This clonotype was counted ten times or more. J is TRBJ2-7 and V is TRBV2; possibly TRBD1 for D (5 bases). This CDR3 region has 16 residues. V lost 3 bases and J lost 4, with 19 bases in between. Germline lookup yields CDR1 SNHLY and CDR2 FYNNEI. The CDR3 DNA reads TGTGCCAGCAGTGAGGGGCTGAATAACTTCGTTTACGAGCAGTACGTC. It encodes CASSEGLNNFVYEQYV.

The rearrangement joins TRBV4-2 to TRBJ2-7, with D possibly TRBD1 on 6 matching bases. The V and J ends lost 0 bases and 3 bases respectively, with 15 bases between them. Looked up from germline, CDR1 is LGHNA and CDR2 is YNFKEQ. This CDR3 contains 16 residues. In DNA form, the CDR3 reads TGTGCCAGCAGCCAAGATTGGAGACAGGAGTTCTACGAGCAGTACTTC. Translating gives CASSQDWRQEFYEQYF.